The entry below describes one T cell receptor (beta chain). Arm-PCR of CDR3 regions and iRepertoire HTBI primers were the basis on which TCR beta libraries were built. From the multiplex PCR reads, TCRdb called clonotypes with MiXCR, one entry per CDR3 protein. In the table there are roughly 400,000 distinct CDR3 sequences, approximately 15% of which are singletons. The sample comes from a study of regulatory T cells in long-lasting Graves disease. Time point defined: newly diagnosed GD, antithyroid drugs for less than 3 months. The TCR library was prepared using RNA isolated from PBMCs. Unmatched junction bases numbered 6, after V lost 0 bases and J lost 2 bases. The CDR3 totals 18 residues. Germline CDR1 reads MNHEY; CDR2 reads SVGAGI. The data were also submitted as part of a second study, on T cells in Graves' hyperthyroidism and ophthalmopathy.

The sequences come from peripheral blood mononuclear cells (PBMCs), collected at new diagnosis, from a patient treated with antithyroid drugs. This chain links TRBV6-5 with TRBJ2-6, with TRBD2 matching over 8 bases. The TCR comes from a woman aged 40 to 50 with Graves disease. CDR3 nucleotide sequence: TGTGCCAGCAGTTACTCGAAGGCGCGGGAGGCTGGGGCCAACGTCCTGACTTTC. Amino acid sequence: CASSYSKAREAGANVLTF.